The rows below give T cell receptor beta chains drawn from one sample of a study of human T cells and chemical hapten exposure. MiXCR, run by TCRdb on the RACE reads, gives a single entry per CDR3 protein. The sample lists about 120,000 distinct CDR3 sequences, roughly 13% occurring once. Sequencing used whole blood, obtained in connection with sensitization to the hapten diphenylcyclopropenone (DPC). The receptors were gathered from a woman between 18 and 30 years old with alopecia areata. Some clones in this sample may be carry-over from other donors' samples. Both conserved end residues are part of each CDR3. The D gene is left open where the match is weak. The size entry is marked missing in some rows and otherwise reads once, few, many or a size class.

d_call	v_call	j_call	clone_size	cdr3_nt	cdr3_aa
-	TRBV2	TRBJ2-1	many	TGTGCCAGCGATTGGTACAATGAGCAGTTCTTC	CASDWYNEQFF
-	TRBV4-3	TRBJ2-2	-	TGCGCCAGCAGCCGCCGACAGAACACCGGGGAGCTGTTTTTT	CASSRRQNTGELFF
-	TRBV19	TRBJ2-1	-	TGTGCCAGTAGTATAGATCCCGAGACTTTATCCTACAATGAGCAGTTCTTC	CASSIDPETLSYNEQFF
TRBD1	TRBV5-1	TRBJ2-7	-	TGCGCCAGCAGCTACCGACAGGGCGTTTACGAGCAGTACTTC	CASSYRQGVYEQYF
TRBD1	TRBV6-2/TRBV6-3	TRBJ1-5	few	TGTGCCACCCAAATTCTTCCAGGGGGCAGCCAGCCCCAGCATTTT	CATQILPGGSQPQHF
-	TRBV7-6	TRBJ2-6	few	TGTGCCAGCAGCTTAGCGGGCGGTGGGGCCAACGTCCTGACTTTC	CASSLAGGGANVLTF
-	TRBV7-6	TRBJ1-6	many	TGTGCCAGCAGCCCGACCCCCGATTCACCCCTCCACTTT	CASSPTPDSPLHF
-	TRBV4-3	TRBJ1-3	few	TGCGCCAGCAGCCAAGCCTCAGGTAGAAACACCATATATTTT	CASSQASGRNTIYF
TRBD2	TRBV11-2	TRBJ2-1	few	TGTGCCAGCAGCTTGCGGGGGGGCCCTGCAGATGAGCAGTTCTTC	CASSLRGGPADEQFF
-	TRBV30	TRBJ1-1	many	TGTGCCTGGATGTTTGGGGGCACTGAAGCTTTCTTT	CAWMFGGTEAFF
TRBD2	TRBV5-1	TRBJ2-1	many	TGCGCCAGCAGCTTGGTCCTAGCGGGGGTCAAGTTCTTC	CASSLVLAGVKFF
-	TRBV12-3/TRBV12-4	TRBJ2-7	-	TGTGCCAGCAGTTTAGGGACAGTACCCTACGAGCAGTACTTC	CASSLGTVPYEQYF
-	TRBV15	TRBJ2-1	-	TGTGCCACCAGCAGAGATTTTTCATGGACCCCCGAAGCCGTTTACAATGAGCAGTTCTTC	CATSRDFSWTPEAVYNEQFF
TRBD1	TRBV7-9	TRBJ1-1	few	TGTGCCAGCAGCTTTACAGGGGACAAGGCTGAAGCTTTCTTT	CASSFTGDKAEAFF
TRBD2	TRBV4-1	TRBJ2-2	many	TGCGCCAGCAGCCAAGAGAAGCGGGGTAACACCGGGGAGCTGTTTTTT	CASSQEKRGNTGELFF
-	TRBV20-1	TRBJ2-7	few	TGCAGTGCCGAGGGACAAGGGGGGATCTACGAGCAGTACTTC	CSAEGQGGIYEQYF
TRBD2	TRBV20-1	TRBJ2-1	-	TGCAGTGCTAGATCGGGACTAGCGGGTCAAAACAATGAGCAGTTCTTC	CSARSGLAGQNNEQFF
-	TRBV7-9	TRBJ1-1	few	TGTGCCAGCAGCTTAGGGGCTTCCAGTGTGGCTGAAGCTTTCTTT	CASSLGASSVAEAFF
-	TRBV27	TRBJ1-2	many	TGTGCCAGCAGCAGAGGACGGTCTAACTATGGCTACACCTTC	CASSRGRSNYGYTF
-	TRBV6-5	TRBJ2-2	few	TGTGCCAGCAGTTACTCGGTAGCTCCCGGGGAGCTGTTTTTT	CASSYSVAPGELFF
-	TRBV7-2	TRBJ1-5	few	TGTGCCAGCAGCTTGGTCCGGGACAGCAATCAGCCCCAGCATTTT	CASSLVRDSNQPQHF
-	TRBV5-5	TRBJ1-3	-	TGTACCAGCAGCTTGTCGGACCTCTCTGGAAACACCATATATTTT	CTSSLSDLSGNTIYF
-	TRBV2	TRBJ1-4	-	TGTGCCAGCAGTCGGACGTATTATGAGGCGAAACTGTTTTTT	CASSRTYYEAKLFF
-	TRBV29-1	TRBJ1-2	few	TGCAGCGCTCTAAACAGAACGGGCTACACCTTC	CSALNRTGYTF
-	TRBV4-3	TRBJ1-2	many	TGCGCCAGCAGCCAAGTTTTGGGGAACTATGGCTACACCTTC	CASSQVLGNYGYTF
-	TRBV7-6	TRBJ2-5	-	TGTGCCAGCAGCCCAGGGTCGAGGACAAAAGAGACCCAGTACTTC	CASSPGSRTKETQYF
TRBD1	TRBV14	TRBJ2-7	-	TGTGCCAGCAGCCGGACAGGGGGCCCCTACGAGCAGTACTTC	CASSRTGGPYEQYF
TRBD1	TRBV20-1	TRBJ2-2	-	TGCAGTGCTAGAGCCTGGCCGGGACAGGGTGTCACCGGGGAGCTGTTTTTT	CSARAWPGQGVTGELFF
-	TRBV20-1	TRBJ1-1	-	TGCAGTGCTCGATCGGGGGTAAAGAACACTGAAGCTTTCTTT	CSARSGVKNTEAFF
-	TRBV5-1	TRBJ2-5	-	TGCGCCAGCAGGGCCAGGACAGCACAAGAGACCCAGTACTTC	CASRARTAQETQYF